The present entry profiles one T cell receptor beta chain with its context. Antigen specificity is unknown. Relying on iRepertoire HTBI primers and Arm-PCR of CDR3 regions, the team built TCR beta libraries. TCRdb ran MiXCR on the multiplex PCR reads and lists one entry per CDR3 protein. The sample carries some 200,000 distinct CDR3 sequences, roughly 18% recorded once. The time point: newly diagnosed GD, antithyroid drugs for less than 3 months. RNA from PBMCs was the source of the TCR library. The CDR3 is made up of 10 amino acids. Trimming removed 8 bases from V and 5 bases from J, with 7 bases in between. Germline-derived CDR1 and CDR2 are SGHAT and FQNNGV. This sample was included in a study of regulatory T cells in long-lasting Graves disease. Study observations and caveats: Persistent patients shared more public clonotypes (approximately 2,900) than new patients (approximately 1,000).

The same specimen was also included in a second study, on T cells in Graves' hyperthyroidism and ophthalmopathy. In that study: HTBI primers were employed in a first-round RT-PCR of the TCR CDR3.

The sequence derives from a woman aged 25 to 39 with Graves disease. V and J are TRBV11-2 and TRBJ2-7, with D unresolved. Sequencing used peripheral blood mononuclear cells (PBMCs), obtained at new diagnosis, from a patient treated with antithyroid drugs. For the CDR3, the DNA is TGTGCCAGCTCGCACCACGAGCAGTACTTC. Translated, it gives CASSHHEQYF.